A selection of T cell receptor beta chains follows, all from one sample in a study of CD8 T cells in ankylosing spondylitis. TCRdb independently ran MiXCR on the 5' RACE reads; one entry per CDR3 protein. The table has fewer than 200,000 distinct CDR3 sequences, 18% seen once. Sequences were obtained from blood, either unsorted or a sorted T cell fraction (not recorded which). These TCRs come from a male donor aged 5 to 29 with ankylosing spondylitis or in good health (not recorded which). The CDR3 runs from the conserved cysteine through the conserved F or W. D genes are given only for firm matches. Expanded clones get a size class; other rows say once, few or many, or leave the size out.

v_gene: TRBV12-3/TRBV12-4; abundance: NA; j_gene: TRBJ2-3; d_gene: TRBD1; CDR3aa: CASSGEQGVRVTDTQYF; CDR3nt: TGTGCCAGCAGTGGCGAGCAGGGGGTAAGGGTCACAGATACGCAGTATTTT
v_gene: TRBV24-1; abundance: many; j_gene: TRBJ1-2; d_gene: TRBD1; CDR3aa: CATSDIDRVDGYTF; CDR3nt: TGTGCCACCAGTGATATCGACAGGGTCGATGGCTACACCTTC
v_gene: TRBV18; abundance: many; j_gene: TRBJ2-6; d_gene: TRBD1; CDR3aa: CASSQPGQGRSGANVLTF; CDR3nt: TGTGCCAGCTCACAACCGGGACAGGGACGCTCTGGGGCCAACGTCCTGACTTTC
v_gene: TRBV11-2; abundance: many; j_gene: TRBJ2-1; d_gene: TRBD2; CDR3aa: CASSLSGTSNEQFF; CDR3nt: TGTGCCAGCAGCTTATCCGGGACTAGTAATGAGCAGTTCTTC
v_gene: TRBV4-3; abundance: many; j_gene: TRBJ2-2; d_gene: NA; CDR3aa: CASSQGRQVPAELFF; CDR3nt: TGCGCCAGCAGCCAGGGTCGACAGGTCCCAGCGGAGCTGTTTTTT
v_gene: TRBV12-3/TRBV12-4; abundance: NA; j_gene: TRBJ1-4; d_gene: TRBD1; CDR3aa: CASSYETGKLFF; CDR3nt: TGTGCCAGCAGTTATGAGACAGGGAAACTGTTTTTT
v_gene: TRBV4-2; abundance: many; j_gene: TRBJ2-2; d_gene: NA; CDR3aa: CASSPRGGSSELFF; CDR3nt: TGTGCCAGCAGCCCCCGGGGTGGTTCGTCGGAGCTGTTTTTT
v_gene: TRBV27; abundance: many; j_gene: TRBJ2-1; d_gene: TRBD1; CDR3aa: CASSLSFGTGNEQFF; CDR3nt: TGTGCCAGCAGTTTATCGTTTGGGACAGGTAATGAGCAGTTCTTC
v_gene: TRBV12-3/TRBV12-4; abundance: few; j_gene: TRBJ2-1; d_gene: TRBD1; CDR3aa: CASSFRQGSSYNEQFF; CDR3nt: TGTGCCAGCAGTTTTAGACAGGGAAGCTCCTACAATGAGCAGTTCTTC
v_gene: TRBV11-2; abundance: many; j_gene: TRBJ2-5; d_gene: TRBD2; CDR3aa: CASSTSGSWAETQYF; CDR3nt: TGTGCCAGCAGCACCAGCGGGAGTTGGGCAGAGACCCAGTACTTC
v_gene: TRBV4-2; abundance: many; j_gene: TRBJ2-2; d_gene: TRBD2; CDR3aa: CASSQDLRESTGELFF; CDR3nt: TGTGCCAGCAGCCAAGACTTGCGGGAGTCCACCGGGGAGCTGTTTTTT
v_gene: TRBV15; abundance: many; j_gene: TRBJ2-3; d_gene: NA; CDR3aa: CATSRDRPGDTQYF; CDR3nt: TGTGCCACCAGCAGAGATCGGCCGGGAGATACGCAGTATTTT
v_gene: TRBV27; abundance: many; j_gene: TRBJ1-2; d_gene: TRBD1; CDR3aa: CASRRRQGGGYTF; CDR3nt: TGTGCCAGCAGGCGGAGACAGGGGGGAGGCTACACCTTC